The clone carrying this T cell receptor beta chain was detected many times. This entry belongs to a study of T-cell reconstitution after alpha-beta-depleted transplantation in children. Unique molecular identifiers featured in how the TCRbeta library was prepared. One entry per CDR3 protein results from TCRdb running MiXCR on the PCR reads. The data contain under 350,000 distinct CDR3 sequences, approximately 9.8% of them singletons. V dropped 8 bases and J dropped 1 base, with 15 bases sitting between them. Germline CDR1 and CDR2: SNHLY and FYNNEI. The CDR3 sequence is 15 residues long. The receptor was isolated from a human donor who donated a stem cell graft to a child with SCID. The chain couples TRBV2 to TRBJ1-5, with D tentatively TRBD1 (5 bases). The source material was PBMCs from the stem cell graft donor, sampled from the stem cell graft. CDR3 DNA sequence: TGTGCCAGCGGTAGAGGGGCGGCGAGCAATCAGCCCCAGCATTTT. Translating it yields CASGRGAASNQPQHF.